This T cell receptor (beta chain) came from a study of Graves' ophthalmopathy and Graves' hyperthyroidism. General study results and limits: The model forecast ophthalmopathy progression, reaching about 70% sensitivity and less than 75% specificity.

This CDR3 comprises 15 residues. The junction had 9 bases not matched to a gene; V was cut back by 5 bases and J by 7 bases. Regarding this clonotype: Its antigen is currently unknown.

Amplification of the TCR beta CDR3 regions used RNA transcripts (as template). Second-round multiplex PCR came after a first-round RT-PCR that employed HTBI primers. TCRdb itself ran the multiplex PCR reads through MiXCR, one entry per CDR3 protein. The table has about 550,000 distinct CDR3 sequences, 35% to 40% seen once; the top ten hold 3.5% to 5%. This TCR derives from an adult man with Graves' hyperthyroidism. The genes are TRBV12-3 or TRBV12-4 and TRBJ1-5; 9 bases align to TRBD1. Sequencing was performed on peripheral blood or thyroid tissue (not recorded which). CDR3: CASSAGQGSGQPQHF. CDR3 nucleotide sequence: TGTGCCAGCAGTGCCGGACAGGGGTCCGGGCAGCCCCAGCATTTT.